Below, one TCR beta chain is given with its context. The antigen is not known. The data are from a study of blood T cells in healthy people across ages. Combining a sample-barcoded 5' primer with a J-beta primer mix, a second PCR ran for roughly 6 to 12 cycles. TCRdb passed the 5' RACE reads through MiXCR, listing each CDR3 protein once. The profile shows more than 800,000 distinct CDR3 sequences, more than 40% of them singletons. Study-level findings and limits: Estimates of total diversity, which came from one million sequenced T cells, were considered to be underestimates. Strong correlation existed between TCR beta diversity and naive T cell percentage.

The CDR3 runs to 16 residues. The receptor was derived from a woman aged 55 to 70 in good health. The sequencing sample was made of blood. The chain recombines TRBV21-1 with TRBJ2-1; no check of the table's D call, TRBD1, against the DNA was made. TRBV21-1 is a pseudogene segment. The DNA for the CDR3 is TGTGCCAGCAGCAAAGAAGGGAGCGGAATTCACAATGAGCAGTTCTTC. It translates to CASSKEGSGIHNEQFF.